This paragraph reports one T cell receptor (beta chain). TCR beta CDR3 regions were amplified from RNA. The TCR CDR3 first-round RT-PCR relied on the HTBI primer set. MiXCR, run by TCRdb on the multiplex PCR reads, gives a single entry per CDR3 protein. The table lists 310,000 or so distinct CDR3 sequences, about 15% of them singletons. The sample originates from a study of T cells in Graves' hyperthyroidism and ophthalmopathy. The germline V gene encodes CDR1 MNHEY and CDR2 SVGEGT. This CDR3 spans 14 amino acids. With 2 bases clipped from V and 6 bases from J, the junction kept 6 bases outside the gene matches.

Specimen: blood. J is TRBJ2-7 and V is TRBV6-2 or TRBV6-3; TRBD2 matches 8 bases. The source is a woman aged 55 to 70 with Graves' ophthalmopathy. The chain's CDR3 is CASSYREGGPEQYF. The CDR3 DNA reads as TGTGCCAGCAGTTACCGGGAGGGGGGTCCCGAGCAGTACTTC.